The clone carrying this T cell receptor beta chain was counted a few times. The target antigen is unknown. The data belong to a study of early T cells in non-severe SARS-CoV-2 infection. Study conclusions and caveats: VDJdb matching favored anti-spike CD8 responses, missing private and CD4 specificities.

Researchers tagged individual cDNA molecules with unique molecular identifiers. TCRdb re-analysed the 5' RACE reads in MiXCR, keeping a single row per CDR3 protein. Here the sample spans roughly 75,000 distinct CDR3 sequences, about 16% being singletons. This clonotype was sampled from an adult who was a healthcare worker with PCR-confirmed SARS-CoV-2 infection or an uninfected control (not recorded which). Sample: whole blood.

The CDR3 loop reads CATSRGVAKNIQYF. CDR3 sequence (DNA): TGTGCCACCAGCAGAGGGGTAGCCAAAAACATTCAGTACTTC. The chain joins TRBV15 to TRBJ2-4, with D unresolved. This CDR3 has 14 amino acids. Deletions cut 1 base from V and 0 bases from J, with 4 bases between. Germline CDR1 and CDR2: LNHNV and YYDKDF (reference sequence).